This T cell receptor (beta chain) is from a study of blood T cell repertoires in COVID-19. Study in general: The samples span acute and convalescent COVID-19 from the United States, Italy and Spain. In each case, the material was cDNA or gDNA derived from T cells, B-cell-depleted T cells, or PBMCs.

Under the authors' procedure: The assay estimated nucleated cells by amplifying reference gene primers. Measured with immunoSEQ multiplex PCR; TCRdb has only the in-frame clones, and not every one. The V and J calls and the clone size are those of that table, but D and trimming were determined from the DNA. The sample shows some 150,000 clones, around 81% of them seen only once. CDR1 is MNHNY, CDR2 SVGAGI, per germline (reference sequence). The CDR3 has 16 amino acids. Losses at the gene ends were 8 bases for V and 8 bases for J; bases not matched to a gene: 17. Sequenced sample: peripheral blood. This clonotype was sampled from a woman aged 40-49 years with active or convalescent COVID-19. The chain carries TRBV6-6 and TRBJ2-1; TRBD2 matches at 8 bases. The DNA for the CDR3 is TGTGCCAGCGGGGTGTTAGGCGGGGGGCCGACACATGAGCAGTTCTTC. Its protein product is CASGVLGGGPTHEQFF.